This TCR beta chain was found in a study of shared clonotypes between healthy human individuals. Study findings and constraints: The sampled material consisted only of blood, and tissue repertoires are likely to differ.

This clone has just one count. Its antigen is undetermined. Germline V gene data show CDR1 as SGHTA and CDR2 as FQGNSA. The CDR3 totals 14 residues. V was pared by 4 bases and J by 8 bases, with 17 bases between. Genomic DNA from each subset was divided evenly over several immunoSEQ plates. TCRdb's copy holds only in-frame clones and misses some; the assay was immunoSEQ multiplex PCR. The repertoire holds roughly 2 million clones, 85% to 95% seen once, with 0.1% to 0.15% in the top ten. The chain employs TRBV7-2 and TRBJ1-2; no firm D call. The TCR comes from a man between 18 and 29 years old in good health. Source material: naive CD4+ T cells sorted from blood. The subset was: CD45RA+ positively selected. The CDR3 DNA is TGTGCCAGCAGCTCCCGCGAGGGCTTGCGGGGCTACACCTTC. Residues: CASSSREGLRGYTF. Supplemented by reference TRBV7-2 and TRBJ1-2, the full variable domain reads GAGVSQSPSNKVTEKGKDVELRCDPISGHTALYWYRQSLGQGLEFLIYFQGNSAPDKSGLPSDRFSAERTGGSVSTLTIQRTQQEDSAVYLCASSSREGLRGYTFGSGTRLTVV.